The entry below describes one T cell receptor beta chain. The CDR3 sequence is 17 residues long. With 1 base removed from V and 0 bases from J, the gap between germline ends came to 13 bases. Germline V gives CDR1 SGHTA, CDR2 FQGNSA. The sample originates from a study of blood T cell repertoires in COVID-19. Study-level information: Sites across the United States, Italy and Spain contributed samples from acute and convalescent COVID-19. PBMCs, B-cell-depleted T cells, or T cells were the source of the cDNA or gDNA that made up the material.

Recruited during active infection, patients (from Seattle) were subsequently followed longitudinally. Per the authors' pipeline: Estimation of nucleated cell counts was performed using reference gene primer amplification. The data were produced by immunoSEQ multiplex PCR, yet TCRdb's version contains in-frame clones alone and is incomplete. The DNA was the basis for D and trimming; V, J and clone size are from that table. The data show 150,000 or so clones, about 85% seen once. This chain connects TRBV7-2 to TRBJ2-1; no clear D gene. Input material: peripheral blood. The TCR comes from a woman in her fifties or sixties with COVID-19, enrolled during active disease. CDR3 residues: CASSLGIFLSSYNEQFF. The CDR3 nucleotides read TGTGCCAGCAGCTTAGGTATTTTCCTCTCCTCCTACAATGAGCAGTTCTTC.